Listed below are T cell receptor beta chains from one sample, sequenced in a study of control samples from healthy donors and cancer patients. Sequencing was performed with immunoSEQ multiplex PCR; in TCRdb, only in-frame clones are kept and a portion is missing. The table shows roughly 88,000 clones, with 85% occurring only once. The specimen sequenced was blood. Receptors were obtained from a man in his thirties or forties in good health. Each CDR3 is given with its conserved first and last residue. D genes are given only for firm matches.

v_gene	len	j_gene	d_gene	CDR3aa	CDR3nt
TRBV18	14	TRBJ1-1	NA	CASSPGSGNTEAFF	TGTGCCAGCTCACCAGGTAGCGGGAACACTGAAGCTTTCTTT
TRBV7-9	12	TRBJ1-3	NA	CASSLAMNTIYF	TGTGCCAGCAGCTTAGCGATGAACACCATATATTTT
TRBV6-5	14	TRBJ1-1	NA	CASSYSGMNTEAFF	TGTGCCAGCAGTTACAGCGGTATGAACACTGAAGCTTTCTTT
TRBV21-1	17	TRBJ1-6	NA	CASSATRGAGYNSPLHF	TGTGCCAGCAGCGCTACCAGGGGCGCCGGCTATAATTCACCCCTCCACTTT
TRBV12-3/TRBV12-4	12	TRBJ1-1	NA	CASSLGGGEAFF	TGTGCCAGCAGTTTAGGGGGGGGTGAAGCTTTCTTT
TRBV6-6	15	TRBJ1-2	NA	CASSYSKAGTHGYTF	TGTGCCAGCAGTTACTCGAAAGCTGGGACACATGGCTACACCTTC
TRBV4-1	15	TRBJ2-1	NA	CASSHTHDGGHEQFF	TGCGCCAGCAGCCATACTCACGACGGAGGACATGAGCAGTTCTTC
TRBV19	18	TRBJ2-1	TRBD1	CASSRSPMGQGARNEQFF	TGTGCCAGTAGTCGCTCTCCCATGGGACAGGGGGCGCGCAATGAGCAGTTCTTC
TRBV21-1	17	TRBJ2-3	NA	CASSKSSDRGAADTQYF	TGTGCCAGCAGCAAATCTTCTGACAGGGGGGCCGCAGATACGCAGTATTTT
TRBV6-5	15	TRBJ1-1	NA	CASRRGVGLNTEAFF	TGTGCCAGCAGGCGGGGTGTGGGGTTGAACACTGAAGCTTTCTTT